This is a list of T cell receptor beta chains from one sample in a study of shared clonotypes between healthy human individuals. Some clones are missing from TCRdb's copy, which holds only in-frame ones; the method was immunoSEQ multiplex PCR. The repertoire includes about 2.4 million clones, under 95% of them detected once, and 0.36% sits in the top ten. The sample consisted of naive CD4+ T cells from PBMCs. These receptors came from a man aged 18 to 35 in good health. Some clones in this sample may be carry-over from other donors' samples. The conserved cysteine and the conserved F or W are not part of the CDR3 here. The order of the fields is J gene, V gene, D gene, CDR3 protein. The D gene is left open where the match is weak.

TRBJ2-3	TRBV28	NA	ASSPGGGTDTQY
TRBJ2-5	TRBV7-3	TRBD2	ASSQSSGRETQY
TRBJ1-1	TRBV5-4	TRBD1	ASSGQGVGTEAF
TRBJ2-7	TRBV11-3	NA	ASRNNREQY
TRBJ1-5	TRBV27	NA	ASSFSLPLEDNQPQH
TRBJ2-7	TRBV11-2	TRBD2	ASSPGLAGVSSYEQY
TRBJ2-7	TRBV7-9	TRBD2	ASSSDWVLAGSTYEQY
TRBJ2-2	TRBV10-3	TRBD2	AISVLAGANTGELF
TRBJ2-7	TRBV6-6	NA	ASSYSSPGFSDEQY
TRBJ1-2	TRBV6-5	TRBD1	ASSPDRGRLELT
TRBJ2-7	TRBV28	NA	ASGGQKPSYEQY
TRBJ2-7	TRBV4-1	NA	ASSQGAPSSYEQY
TRBJ2-1	TRBV9	NA	ASSPSGTYNEQF
TRBJ1-1	TRBV5-1	NA	ASSLEGVRNTEAF
TRBJ1-4	TRBV4-1	NA	ASSQPLRDSPGHRREKLF
TRBJ2-6	TRBV5-5	TRBD1	ASSLLPDRGNSGANVLT
TRBJ2-7	TRBV4-2	NA	ASSQDATSYEQY
TRBJ1-2	TRBV7-6	NA	ASSLGRGALDYGYT
TRBJ2-5	TRBV28	TRBD1	ASSTPQTGERETQY
TRBJ2-7	TRBV28	NA	ASSLGTQQY
TRBJ1-5	TRBV28	NA	ASHGRGQPQH
TRBJ1-1	TRBV7-2	NA	ASSLFGRVGEAF
TRBJ2-7	TRBV7-2	NA	ASSFGGGGTAYEQY